This T cell receptor beta chain stems from a study of cytotoxic CD8 clonotypes in ibrutinib-treated CLL. Whole-study context: Responses: some 25 partial, 2 complete; after median around 64 months, about 15 stayed remitted, roughly 12 progressed. Whole-study results and caveats: Clonality was higher at baseline than in age-matched healthy donors and tracked circulating CD8+ T-cell counts.

Sequencing was designed to attain a depth spanning 1 in 200,000 to 1 in 1 million T cells. The data were produced by immunoSEQ multiplex PCR, yet TCRdb's version contains in-frame clones alone and is incomplete. The profile shows fewer than 90,000 clones, more than 70% of them singletons. CDR3 length: 14 amino acids. Trimming removed 2 bases from V and 6 bases from J, with 12 bases in between. Germline loops: CDR1 SGHDT, CDR2 YYEEEE. This clone was detected only once. Its antigen is unidentified. About 2.2 micrograms of genomic DNA came from cryopreserved PBMCs for TCR beta libraries. This chain uses TRBV5-6 with TRBJ2-1; the D gene is possibly TRBD2 (5 bases). The material sequenced was PBMCs, taken before ibrutinib treatment. This receptor was identified in a human donor with chronic lymphocytic leukemia. CDR3 nucleotides: TGTGCCAGCAGCTTTATGGGAGAGATCAATGAGCAGTTCTTC. This translates into CASSFMGEINEQFF.